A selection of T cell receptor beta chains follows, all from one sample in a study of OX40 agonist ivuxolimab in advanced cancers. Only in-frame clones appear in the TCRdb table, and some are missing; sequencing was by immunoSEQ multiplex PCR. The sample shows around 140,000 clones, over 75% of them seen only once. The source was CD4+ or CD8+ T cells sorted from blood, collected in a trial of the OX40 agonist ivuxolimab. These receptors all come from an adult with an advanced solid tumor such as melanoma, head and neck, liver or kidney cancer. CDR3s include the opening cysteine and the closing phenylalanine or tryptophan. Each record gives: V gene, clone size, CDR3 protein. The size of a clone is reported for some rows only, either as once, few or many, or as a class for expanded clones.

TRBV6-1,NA,CASSEAGVAGYTF
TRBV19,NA,CASRDRGTDTQYF
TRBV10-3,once,CAISEYSAGGQETQYF
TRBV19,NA,CASSGGNQPQHF
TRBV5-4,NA,CASSEQGTNEKLFF
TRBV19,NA,CASSILAGTGELFF
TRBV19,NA,CASSGTGGVQPQHF
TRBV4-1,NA,CASSQVLRERPNEQFF
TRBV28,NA,CASSVSWGEAFF
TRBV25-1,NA,CASSELVRSPLHF
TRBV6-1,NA,CASRDGRAVGNEQFF
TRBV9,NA,CASSLFGGSGANVLTF
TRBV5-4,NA,CASSVRGAKNTIYF
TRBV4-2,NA,CASSQESGATNEKLFF
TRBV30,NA,CAWATGGASVAFF
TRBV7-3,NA,CASSLMEVAGGYNEQFF
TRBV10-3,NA,CAIRNTGLEEQFF
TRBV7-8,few,CASSLQGFSYEQYF
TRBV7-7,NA,CASSLGGLAGGDTQYF
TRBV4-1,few,CASSQQDLVSVGDTQYF
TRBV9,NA,CASSSGTGGGNEQFF
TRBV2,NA,CASRWTWGLPATNPGRHEAFF
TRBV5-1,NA,CASSYITTSYGYTF
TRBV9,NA,CASSKGTSGTYNEQFF
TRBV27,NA,CASSQQPGRPRQYF
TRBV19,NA,CASSTGQGFNEQYF
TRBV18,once,CASSPGQGRSGNTIYF
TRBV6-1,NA,CASSDYRESGNTIYF
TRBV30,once,CAWSEGTSGTDTQYF
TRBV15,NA,CATSRTGWGTNEKLFF
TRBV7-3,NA,CASSLTGQGVAYF
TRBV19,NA,CASSIPNAYNEQFF
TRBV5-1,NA,CASSPGTSGWSSYNEQFF
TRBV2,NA,CASKQVVENPAPLHF
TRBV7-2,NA,CASSPRKGYNEQFF
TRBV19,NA,CASILPGGNTEAFF
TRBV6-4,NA,CASSEGSGGLTGELFF
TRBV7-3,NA,CASSGYRAPGANVLTF
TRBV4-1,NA,CASSQDRAYQETQYF
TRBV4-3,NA,CASSQEAGPNTGELFF
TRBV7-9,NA,CASSLVWDRGLAFF
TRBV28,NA,CASRRSGNIQYF
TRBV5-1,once,CASSLGAGRDEAFF
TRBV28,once,CATTPSNSGNTIYF
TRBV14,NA,CASSPRQGPPTGELFF
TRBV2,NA,CASSGTRSAAGDTIYF
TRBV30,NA,CAWRAGGLYEQYF
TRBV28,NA,CASSLRDLNGYTF
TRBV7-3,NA,CASSTQGGTEAFF
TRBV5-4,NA,CASSLGRQGRNTGELFF
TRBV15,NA,CATSRDLFAQGYTEAFF
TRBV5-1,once,CASSLSARADQETQYF
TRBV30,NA,CAWGSGMGETQYF
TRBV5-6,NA,CASSRFPGQNTGELFF
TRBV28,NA,CASSLAQASNQPQHF
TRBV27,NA,CASSSSFSSGNTIYF
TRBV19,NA,CASSIGRQETQYF